This record looks at one T cell receptor (beta chain) sequence and its context. Antigen: not known. The data stem from a study of OX40 agonist ivuxolimab in advanced cancers. Study-wide context: Patients were treated with ivuxolimab, an agonistic anti-OX40 (CD134) antibody. Patients undergoing dose escalation presented with hepatocellular carcinoma, melanoma, renal cell or head and neck cancer.

TCRdb keeps only in-frame clones here, not all; method: immunoSEQ multiplex PCR. The top ten clones hold over 0.25% of a sample with about 62,000 clones, 70% to 90% of them seen once. Overall study results and limits: Among some nonresponders, normalized T-cell clonal expansion was also low.

The specimen comprised CD4+ or CD8+ T cells sorted from blood, sampled in a trial of the OX40 agonist ivuxolimab. The clonotype originates from an adult with an advanced solid tumor such as melanoma, head and neck, liver or kidney cancer.

CDR3 nucleotide sequence: TGTGCCAGCAGCTTAGCCGGGGTAGCGGGAGTCTCCTACAATGAGCAGTTCTTC. Its translation: CASSLAGVAGVSYNEQFF. The rearrangement uses TRBV7-6 and TRBJ2-1; 9 positions agree with TRBD2. V trimming: 0 bases; J trimming: 0 bases; junction bases outside the gene matches: 6. The CDR3 runs 18 residues. Germline V gene data show CDR1 as SGHVS and CDR2 as FNYEAQ.